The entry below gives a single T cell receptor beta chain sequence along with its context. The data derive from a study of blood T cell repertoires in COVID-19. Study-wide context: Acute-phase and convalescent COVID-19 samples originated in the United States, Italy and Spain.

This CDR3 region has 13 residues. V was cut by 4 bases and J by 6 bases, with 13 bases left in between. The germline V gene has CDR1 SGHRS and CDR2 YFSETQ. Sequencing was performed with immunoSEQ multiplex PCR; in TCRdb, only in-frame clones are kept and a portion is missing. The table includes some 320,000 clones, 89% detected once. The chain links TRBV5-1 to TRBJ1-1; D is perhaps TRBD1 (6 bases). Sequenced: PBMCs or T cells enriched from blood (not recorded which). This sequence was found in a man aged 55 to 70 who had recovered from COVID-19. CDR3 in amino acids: CASSGGWRAEAFF. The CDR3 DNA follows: TGCGCCAGCAGCGGGGGCTGGCGGGCTGAAGCTTTCTTT.